The rows below give T cell receptor beta chains drawn from one sample of a study of beta chain features in type 1 diabetes. Profiled with immunoSEQ multiplex PCR; TCRdb holds only in-frame clones, not every one. The sample holds hundreds of thousands of clones, over 12% seen once. The sequenced sample was naive CD4+ T cells from blood. These TCRs come from a man aged 18 to 29 with type 1 diabetes. The CDR3 runs from the conserved cysteine through the conserved F or W. D genes are given only for firm matches. Part of the rows lack a size; the others show once, few, many or a class for expanded clones.

cdr3_length	v_call	d_call	clone_size	j_call	cdr3_aa	cdr3_nt
17	TRBV7-9	TRBD2	.	TRBJ2-7	CASSLAIAGSVGYEQYF	TGTGCCAGCAGCTTAGCAATAGCGGGCTCCGTGGGCTACGAGCAGTACTTC
13	TRBV18	.	few	TRBJ1-1	CASSPGVQIEAFF	TGTGCCAGCTCACCAGGGGTCCAGATTGAAGCTTTCTTT
15	TRBV4-3	TRBD1	.	TRBJ2-2	CASSQGTGDTGELFF	TGCGCCAGCAGCCAAGGGACAGGGGACACCGGGGAGCTGTTTTTT
13	TRBV7-9	.	few	TRBJ2-3	CASSPNREDTQYF	TGTGCCAGCAGCCCCAACAGGGAGGATACGCAGTATTTT
18	TRBV9	.	.	TRBJ1-5	CASILRGTPRVSNQPQHF	TGTGCCAGCATCCTACGTGGGACCCCGAGGGTTAGCAATCAGCCCCAGCATTTT
15	TRBV7-9	TRBD1	few	TRBJ1-1	CASSLRAGGRTEAFF	TGTGCCAGCAGCCTAAGGGCAGGGGGCCGCACTGAAGCTTTCTTT
13	TRBV28	.	.	TRBJ2-7	CASAGTIGGEQYF	TGTGCCTCGGCCGGGACAATTGGTGGCGAGCAGTACTTC
11	TRBV2	TRBD2	few	TRBJ2-7	CASLRGGEQYF	TGTGCCAGCCTACGGGGGGGCGAGCAGTACTTC
14	TRBV9	.	once	TRBJ2-3	CASSVSTGGDTQYF	TGTGCCAGCAGCGTCAGCACCGGGGGTGATACGCAGTATTTT
14	TRBV5-4	TRBD1	.	TRBJ1-2	CASSPGTGIDGYTF	TGTGCCAGCAGCCCCGGGACAGGGATTGATGGCTACACCTTC
15	TRBV4-2	.	.	TRBJ1-2	CASSQDQSGDWGYTF	TGTGCCAGCAGCCAAGACCAATCGGGGGACTGGGGCTACACCTTC
12	TRBV29-1	.	few	TRBJ2-7	CSVGTASYEQYF	TGCAGCGTTGGGACAGCCTCCTACGAGCAGTACTTC
18	TRBV15	TRBD1	.	TRBJ1-1	CATSHLLQDRGMNTEAFF	TGTGCCACCAGCCACCTACTACAGGACAGGGGAATGAACACTGAAGCTTTCTTT
15	TRBV30	.	.	TRBJ1-6	CAWSAPSSYNSPLHF	TGTGCCTGGAGTGCCCCGAGCTCCTATAATTCACCCCTCCACTTT
12	TRBV2	.	.	TRBJ2-5	CASSEVFETQYF	TGTGCCAGCAGTGAAGTTTTTGAGACCCAGTACTTC
14	TRBV23-1	.	many	TRBJ1-2	CASSHKHGKDGYTF	TGCGCCAGCAGTCACAAACACGGGAAGGATGGCTACACCTTC